What follows are 24 T cell receptor beta chains derived from one specimen sequenced in a study of beta chain features in type 1 diabetes. Reverse transcribing all isolated RNA meant expressed TCRB transcripts were sequenced. Only in-frame clones appear in the TCRdb table, and some are missing; sequencing was by immunoSEQ multiplex PCR. The sample lists 900,000 or so clones; 15% to 20% were seen once. Source material: naive CD4+ T cells from blood. The receptors come from a woman younger than 35 in good health.

The sample holds a few counts of this clone. The rearrangement joins TRBV6-5 to TRBJ2-5; D gene uncertain. The length of the CDR3 is 16 residues. Germline-derived CDR1 and CDR2 are MNHEY and SVGAGI. V lost 0 bases to trimming and J lost 0 bases, with 11 bases between them. The CDR3 spells CASSYSRPPYQETQYF. The CDR3 DNA is TGTGCCAGCAGTTACTCCAGACCCCCGTACCAAGAGACCCAGTACTTC.

V and J are TRBV19 and TRBJ1-1; perhaps TRBD1 as D (6 bases). The CDR3 consists of 14 residues. Germline CDR1 LNHDA, CDR2 SQIVND (reference sequence). The V end lost 9 bases, the J end lost 1 base, and 15 bases lay between the germline ends. In DNA form, the CDR3 reads TGTGCCAGCCTCACCCCAGGGGCGAACACTGAAGCTTTCTTT. Translation gives CASLTPGANTEAFF. The full variable domain, with the rest looked up from reference TRBV19 and TRBJ1-1, is DGGITQSPKYLFRKEGQNVTLSCEQNLNHDAMYWYRQDPGQGLRLIYYSQIVNDFQKGDIAEGYSVSREKKESFPLTVTSAQKNPTAFYLCASLTPGANTEAFFGQGTRLTVV.

This clone appeared a few times. The chain joins TRBV9 to TRBJ2-3; 12 positions match TRBD2. From germline, CDR1 is SGDLS and CDR2 YYNGEE. This CDR3 is built from 16 residues. V was pared by 3 bases and J by 2 bases, with 4 bases of the junction left unmatched. The CDR3: CASSARTSGATDTQYF. CDR3 nucleotide sequence: TGTGCCAGCAGCGCAAGGACTAGCGGGGCCACAGATACGCAGTATTTT.

This clone was picked up one time. The gene calls are TRBV10-3 and TRBJ2-3; the match to TRBD1 covers 9 bases. CDR3 length: 15 residues. Germline trimming cut 4 bases from V and 6 bases from J; bases unmatched to any gene: 8. The germline V gene has CDR1 ENHRY and CDR2 SYGVKD. The CDR3 here is CAISGQGETTDTQYF. The CDR3 region has the DNA TGTGCCATCAGTGGACAGGGGGAAACTACGGATACGCAGTATTTT.

V usage is TRBV7-6 and J usage is TRBJ2-7, with a possible D match to TRBD2 (6 bases). The length of the CDR3 is 17 residues. Trimming cost V 1 base and J 2 bases, with 18 bases left between them. Germline loops: CDR1 SGHVS, CDR2 FNYEAQ. The CDR3 DNA reads as TGTGCCAGCAGCTTAGTTCCGACCGGGAGTGGCGCCTACGAGCAGTACTTC. This sequence encodes CASSLVPTGSGAYEQYF.

The chain recombines TRBV9 with TRBJ1-4; D is perhaps TRBD1 (5 bases). Per germline, CDR1 SGDLS and CDR2 YYNGEE. This CDR3 has 14 residues. Trimming took 1 base from V and 8 from J, leaving 12 bases between them. CDR3 sequence (DNA): TGTGCCAGCAGCGTACCGGGGGGGAGCGAAAAACTGTTTTTT. Its translation: CASSVPGGSEKLFF.

V usage is TRBV7-2 and J usage is TRBJ2-1; no firm D call. CDR3 size: 13 residues. V lost 3 bases and J 5 bases, leaving 8 bases between the germline ends. CDR1 is SGHTA and CDR2 is FQGNSA in the germline V gene. The DNA of the CDR3 is TGTGCCAGCAGCTTTTCCGCTCACAATGAGCAGTTCTTC. Translating gives CASSFSAHNEQFF.

The V gene is TRBV25-1, the J gene TRBJ2-7; no definite D call. V was pared by 10 bases and J by 1 base, with 14 bases between. Germline CDR1 is MGHDK and CDR2 is SYGVNS. CDR3 length: 13 residues. The CDR3 DNA follows: TGTGCCATCCATTCGACGGAATCCTACGAGCAGTACTTC. Its translation is CAIHSTESYEQYF.

V and J are TRBV4-3 and TRBJ2-3, with TRBD1 matching 9 bases. V shed 4 bases and J 0 bases; nucleotides not matched to a gene: 5. Germline V gene sequence: CDR1 LGHNA, CDR2 YSLEER. This CDR3 region has 16 residues. The CDR3 protein is CASSLGQGMSTDTQYF. CDR3 DNA: TGCGCCAGCAGCCTGGGACAGGGTATGAGCACAGATACGCAGTATTTT.

This clone was seen more than once but under ten times. The J gene is TRBJ2-1, the V gene TRBV5-1; tentative D call: TRBD1 (5 bases). The CDR3 length is 12 residues. Germline CDR1 SGHRS, CDR2 YFSETQ. V was shortened by 1 base and J by 7 bases, with 6 bases between the two germline ends. CDR3 residues: CASSLKGNEQFF. As DNA, the CDR3 is TGCGCCAGCAGCTTGAAGGGGAATGAGCAGTTCTTC.

V and J are TRBV6-5 and TRBJ2-7; 7 positions agree with TRBD1. The CDR3 covers 15 residues. V lost 1 base and J lost 0; bases outside the gene matches: 3. Germline CDR1 and CDR2: MNHEY and SVGAGI. CDR3 sequence (DNA): TGTGCCAGCAGTTACTGGGGACAGAGCTCCTACGAGCAGTACTTC. Residues: CASSYWGQSSYEQYF.

This clone was seen only a few times. The rearrangement joins TRBV9 to TRBJ2-2; no clear D. CDR3 length equals 16 residues. Germline V lookup: CDR1 SGDLS, CDR2 YYNGEE. The V end lost 3 bases, the J end lost 0 bases, and 12 bases lay between the germline ends. The CDR3: CASSGPPATNTGELFF. CDR3 nucleotide sequence: TGTGCCAGCAGCGGGCCCCCGGCGACGAACACCGGGGAGCTGTTTTTT.

This clone was picked up a small number of times. This chain connects TRBV7-2 to TRBJ2-5, with 8 bases aligning to TRBD1. This CDR3 is 15 amino acids long. V was pared by 8 bases and J by 5 bases, with 13 bases of the junction left unmatched. Germline CDR1 is SGHTA and CDR2 is FQGNSA. The DNA of the CDR3 is TGTGCCAGCGGGGGTAACAGGGGGTGGCAGGAGACCCAGTACTTC. This gives the protein CASGGNRGWQETQYF.

This clone was observed a handful of times. The chain carries TRBV6-4 and TRBJ2-1, with TRBD1 matching over 7 bases. This CDR3 has 15 residues. From germline, CDR1 is MRHNA and CDR2 SNTAGT. V gave up 3 bases and J gave up 10 bases; unmatched junction bases: 12. CDR3 sequence: CASSEVYGPGGEQFF. For the CDR3, the DNA is TGTGCCAGCAGTGAGGTGTATGGGCCAGGGGGAGAGCAGTTCTTC.

The chain links TRBV5-4 to TRBJ1-1; the D gene is possibly TRBD1 (6 bases). CDR1 and CDR2 (germline): SGHNT, YYREEE (reference sequence). The V and J ends lost 1 base and 1 base respectively, with 14 bases between them. The CDR3 contains 16 residues. As DNA, the CDR3 is TGTGCCAGCAGCTTGAATCACGGGGGCCGGAACACTGAAGCTTTCTTT. Its translation is CASSLNHGGRNTEAFF.

There are a few counts of this clone. The chain recombines TRBV27 with TRBJ2-2; a weak D match, TRBD2 (6 bases). Germline V gives CDR1 MNHEY, CDR2 SMNVEV (reference sequence). Trimming stripped 3 bases from V and 0 bases from J, with 8 bases between. The CDR3 sequence is 15 residues long. The CDR3 coding sequence is TGTGCCAGCAGTTTCGGCGGGGCGAACACCGGGGAGCTGTTTTTT. Its protein is CASSFGGANTGELFF.

The chain recombines TRBV6-5 with TRBJ2-2; TRBD1 matches at 7 bases. V lost 5 bases and J lost 3; bases outside the gene matches: 3. The germline V gene has CDR1 MNHEY and CDR2 SVGAGI. This CDR3 is 14 amino acids long. As DNA, the CDR3 is TGTGCCAGCAGTCAACAGGGGTACACCGGGGAGCTGTTTTTT. It yields the protein CASSQQGYTGELFF.

The V and J genes are TRBV7-2 and TRBJ2-3, with D uncertain. This CDR3 has 14 amino acids. Trimming cost V 5 bases and J 4 bases, with 13 bases left between them. CDR1 and CDR2 (germline): SGHTA, FQGNSA. CDR3 in amino acids: CASSTGRTPDTQYF. The DNA of the CDR3 is TGTGCCAGCAGCACCGGACGGACCCCAGATACGCAGTATTTT. Together with reference TRBV7-2 and TRBJ2-3, the CDR3 gives the full variable domain: GAGVSQSPSNKVTEKGKDVELRCDPISGHTALYWYRQSLGQGLEFLIYFQGNSAPDKSGLPSDRFSAERTGGSVSTLTIQRTQQEDSAVYLCASSTGRTPDTQYFGPGTRLTVL.

J is TRBJ2-3 and V is TRBV7-2; D gene unclear. The V and J ends lost 5 bases and 3 bases respectively, with 12 bases between them. CDR1 SGHTA and CDR2 FQGNSA come from the germline V gene. The CDR3 spans 14 residues. CDR3: CASSPSGQTDTQYF. In DNA, the CDR3 is TGTGCCAGCAGCCCTTCGGGCCAGACAGATACGCAGTATTTT.

The chain is built from TRBV2 and TRBJ2-7; D not resolved. CDR1 and CDR2 (germline): SNHLY, FYNNEI. Between the trimmed V and J ends, which lost 4 bases and 6 bases, there was a span of 13 bases. The CDR3 loop spans 13 amino acids. The DNA for the CDR3 is TGTGCCAGCAGTGCCAGGACCTCCCGCGAGCAGTACTTC. This codes for CASSARTSREQYF.

The J gene is TRBJ2-1, the V gene TRBV6-5; D remains ambiguous. The CDR3 runs to 15 residues. Looked up from germline, CDR1 is MNHEY and CDR2 is SVGAGI. The germline V and J ends were trimmed by 6 bases and 2 bases, with 14 bases remaining between them. This chain's CDR3 is CASRFYRDPYNEQFF. In nucleotides, the CDR3 is TGTGCCAGCAGATTTTATCGCGATCCCTACAATGAGCAGTTCTTC.

V gene TRBV5-1 combines with J gene TRBJ2-2; no definite D call. V was clipped by 0 bases and J by 5 bases, with 5 bases between them. Germline values: CDR1 SGHRS, CDR2 YFSETQ. The CDR3 is 13 amino acids. CDR3 residues: CASSLVVTGELFF. CDR3 nucleotides: TGCGCCAGCAGCTTGGTGGTGACCGGGGAGCTGTTTTTT. Full variable domain (outside the CDR3, taken from reference TRBV5-1 and TRBJ2-2): KAGVTQTPRYLIKTRGQQVTLSCSPISGHRSVSWYQQTPGQGLQFLFEYFSETQRNKGNFPGRFSGRQFSNSRSEMNVSTLELGDSALYLCASSLVVTGELFFGEGSRLTVL.

This clone turned up a few times. The chain joins TRBV28 to TRBJ1-2; no clear D gene. The length of the CDR3 is 13 residues. Trimming pared 6 bases from V and 7 bases from J, leaving 15 bases between. Germline CDR1 reads MDHEN; CDR2 reads SYDVKM. The CDR3 nucleotides read TGTGCCAGCAGCCTAACCAATACCGGTGGCTACACCTTC. Translated: CASSLTNTGGYTF.

This clone was detected a few times. The CDR3 region is CASSLPTGTEKTGELFF. In DNA, the CDR3 is TGTGCCAGCAGCTTGCCTACAGGGACAGAGAAAACCGGGGAGCTGTTTTTT. V and J are TRBV5-4 and TRBJ2-2; 7 nucleotides agree with TRBD1. The length of the CDR3 is 17 residues. In germline, CDR1 is SGHNT, CDR2 YYREEE (reference sequence). V gave up 1 base and J gave up 5 bases; unmatched junction bases: 11.